One T cell receptor (beta chain) is described in this entry. The TCR library was built from RNA with a 3' RACE protocol and unique molecular identifiers. TCRdb processed the 3' RACE reads anew with MiXCR; each CDR3 protein has one entry. Of some 15,000 distinct CDR3 sequences in the sample, roughly 3.5% are singletons; the top ten hold about 5%. Noted treatment: PENTA 11 planned treatment interruption arm or continuous ART arm. This entry comes from a study of HIV-infected children after antiretroviral therapy interruption. Sequenced here: CD45RA+ CD4+ T cells from PBMCs, sampled from a donor given antiretroviral therapy, either interrupted or continuous. Stated subset: naive CD4+ CD45RA+ CD45RO- T cells. This clonotype originated in a child aged 2-17 years with HIV.

The CDR3 DNA is TGTGCCAGCAGCTGGGCCAGAAGTAACACTGAAGCTTTCTTT. This translates into CASSWARSNTEAFF. This sequence joins TRBV7-2 and TRBJ1-1; D not certain. Looked up from germline, CDR1 is SGHTA and CDR2 is FQGNSA. The CDR3 consists of 14 residues. Trimming left V 4 bases short and J 2 bases short, with 11 bases between.